Included here is one TCR beta chain sequence, with context. Its target is not known. This entry is derived from a study of spatial heterogeneity in lung cancer. Study results and caveats: It was found that expanded intratumoral alpha and beta TCR counts tracked tumor mutation counts. Coverage estimated for tumor T cells reached roughly 7% for alpha chains and around 12% for beta chains.

One entry per CDR3 protein results from TCRdb running MiXCR on the 5' RACE reads. The data contain fewer than 2,000 distinct CDR3 sequences, about 13% of them singletons. The V end lost 3 bases, the J end lost 4 bases, and 17 bases lay between the germline ends. CDR1 and CDR2 (germline): DFQATT, SNEGSKA (reference sequence). The CDR3 spans 15 residues. Time point here: sample taken at primary tumor resection. This sample comprised lung tumor tissue, obtained at surgery. The chain links TRBV20-1 to TRBJ2-3; weak D call: TRBD1 (5 bases). This clonotype was obtained from a male donor with early-stage non-small cell lung cancer. CDR3 DNA sequence: TGCAGTGCTAGTAGGGGTGAAGGTAGGGCAGATACGCAGTATTTT. Protein sequence: CSASRGEGRADTQYF.